This T cell receptor beta chain derives from a study of T cells in Graves' hyperthyroidism and ophthalmopathy. Amplification targeted TCR beta CDR3 regions from RNA transcripts. Initially, a first-round RT-PCR of the TCR CDR3 employed the HTBI primer set. Via MiXCR, TCRdb re-called the multiplex PCR reads, giving one row per CDR3 protein. The data show fewer than 450,000 distinct CDR3 sequences, about an eighth seen once. Per germline, CDR1 MNHEY and CDR2 SMNVEV (reference sequence). This CDR3 spans 16 amino acids. V trimming: 4 bases; J trimming: 3 bases; junction bases outside the gene matches: 5. The rearrangement joins TRBV27 to TRBJ2-6; 8 bases agree with TRBD1. The receptor's source is a man aged 45 to 65 with Graves' ophthalmopathy. The material sequenced was blood. CDR3 in amino acids: CASSSDRVIGANVLTF. The CDR3 DNA reads as TGTGCCAGCAGTTCGGACAGGGTAATTGGGGCCAACGTCCTGACTTTC.